One T cell receptor (beta chain) is described in this entry. The entry originates in a study of response to subunit inactivated influenza vaccine. TCRdb itself ran the RT-PCR reads through MiXCR, one entry per CDR3 protein. The sample lists roughly 780,000 distinct CDR3 sequences, roughly 20% seen once, with approximately 10% in the top ten. CDR1 and CDR2 (germline): SEHNR, FQNEAQ (reference sequence). The CDR3 spans 16 residues. V was pared by 1 base and J by 1 base, with 13 bases between. The genes are TRBV7-9 and TRBJ2-5; perhaps D is TRBD1 or TRBD2 (6 bases each). The sequence was collected from a middle-aged man who received an inactivated influenza vaccine. Here the sequenced sample was PBMCs from blood, taken roughly 5 days after vaccination. In nucleotides, the CDR3 is TGTGCCAGCAGCTTAGGTTCGGGGGCGATCCAAGAGACCCAGTACTTC. Translated, it gives CASSLGSGAIQETQYF.